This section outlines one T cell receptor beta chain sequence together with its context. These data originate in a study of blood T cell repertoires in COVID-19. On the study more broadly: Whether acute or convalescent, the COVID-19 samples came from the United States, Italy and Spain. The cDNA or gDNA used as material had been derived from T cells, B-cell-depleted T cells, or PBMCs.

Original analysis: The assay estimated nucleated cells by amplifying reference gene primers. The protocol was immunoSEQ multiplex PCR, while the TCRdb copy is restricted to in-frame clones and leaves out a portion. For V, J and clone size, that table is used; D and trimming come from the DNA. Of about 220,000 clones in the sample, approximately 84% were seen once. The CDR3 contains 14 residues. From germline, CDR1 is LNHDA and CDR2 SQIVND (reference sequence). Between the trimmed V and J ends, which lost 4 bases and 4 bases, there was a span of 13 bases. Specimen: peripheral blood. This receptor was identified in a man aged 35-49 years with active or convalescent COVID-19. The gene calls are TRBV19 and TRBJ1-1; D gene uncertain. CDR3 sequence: CASSKTPSRTEAFF. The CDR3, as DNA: TGTGCCAGTAGTAAGACACCCTCCCGCACTGAAGCTTTCTTT.